This entry concerns a single T cell receptor beta chain. This receptor's antigen is unknown. Base qualities were left out, and no much larger clone turns up one base away. ICON enrollment began in early 2016, and the last patient was enrolled in 2018. Fresh tumor and matched uninvolved tissue for in-depth immune analyses, including TCR sequencing, were collected from a subcohort of fewer than 95 patients. DNA isolated from bulk tissue, without cell sorting, was used for TCR sequencing. These data are taken from a study of tumor-infiltrating lymphocytes in localized non-small cell lung cancer (dated by TCRdb to the early 2020s). For context, the study as a whole: The cohort included patients whose samples were collected after neoadjuvant chemotherapy, as well as both smokers and never-smokers and several histologies. TCR sequencing was one of several integrated assays, alongside flow cytometry, multiplex immunofluorescence, RNA-seq, exome sequencing and proteomics, applied to the same patients. For under 70 patients, immunoSEQ T-cell fraction was compared between paired tumor and uninvolved lung. In total, the ICON cohort was made up of over a hundred surgical patients who had localized non-small cell lung cancer and whose tumors were resected. Resected tumor tissue and uninvolved lung tissue described as non-adjacent to the tumor were contributed by each patient, with both tissues obtained from the same patient. Here is what the overall study found, with its caveats: Because different assays used different pieces of the same tissue, technical variation could not be distinguished from intratumor heterogeneity. In line with immunofluorescence CD3 counts, TCRbeta sequencing supported higher T cell infiltration in tumors compared with uninvolved lung tissue. Because assay coverage varied across patients depending on available tissue quantity, TCR sequencing was performed for only a subset of the cohort. TCR-derived T-cell fraction did not differ between the flow cytometry-defined immunotypes IM1 (good prognosis) and IM2 (poor prognosis).

A distance of 17 bases separates the germline ends of V and J, which lose 3 bases and 5 bases respectively. Measured from the cysteine to the phenylalanine, the CDR3 is 16 residues long. CDR3 DNA is the only sequence kept; it has 48 bases, read in frame from the first base. Taken from the germline V gene, the CDR1 and CDR2 loops are SNHLY and FYNNEI. The T-cell fraction in tumor and uninvolved lung tissue was provided by TCR sequencing with the immunoSEQ assay. Per the authors' processing: For survival analysis, patients were split into high (upper tertile) and low (lower two tertiles) T-cell fraction groups and compared by log-rank test. Paired tumor versus uninvolved lung differences in T-cell fraction were tested with a signed-rank test. TCRdb obtained this table from immuneACCESS and retained in-frame rearrangements with V and J assigned. These tables miss some clones; where compared with another copy, unresolved V genes account for less than half of the shortfall, and the remainder is unexplained. The V and J calls and clone size come from that table; D and trimming were worked out from the DNA. Across this sample there are over 10,000 clones, with roughly 88% seen only once. The biggest ten clones account for 3% to 4% of the sample.

This sequence was found in a human donor with non-small cell lung cancer. This chain is built from TRBV2 and TRBJ1-5, and perhaps TRBD1 as D gene, on 5 matching bases. What was sequenced was uninvolved lung tissue not adjacent to the tumor. The CDR3 here reads CASSDGPPGNYQPQHF. The nucleotide sequence is given as TGTGCCAGCAGTGATGGCCCACCAGGGAACTATCAGCCCCAGCATTTT. Here the CDR3 is joined to the reference TRBV2 and TRBJ1-5 genes, and the full variable domain is: EPEVTQTPSHQVTQMGQEVILRCVPISNHLYFYWYRQILGQKVEFLVSFYNNEISEKSEIFDDQFSVERPDGSNFTLKIRSTKLEDSAMYFCASSDGPPGNYQPQHFGDGTRLSIL.